The 20 T cell receptor beta chains in this list originate from one sample, sequenced in a study of CD8 T cells in ankylosing spondylitis. In TCRdb, the 5' RACE reads were re-called with MiXCR into one record per CDR3 protein. The sample yields roughly 150,000 distinct CDR3 sequences, roughly 34% seen once. The sample was synovial fluid, either unsorted or a sorted T cell fraction (not recorded which). These TCRs come from a male donor with ankylosing spondylitis.

The V and J genes are TRBV5-1 and TRBJ2-3; D possibly matches TRBD1 or TRBD2 (6 bases each). Germline-derived CDR1 and CDR2 are SGHRS and YFSETQ. This CDR3 is built from 16 residues. V was trimmed by 0 bases and J by 1 base, leaving 12 bases between them. The DNA for the CDR3 is TGCGCCAGCAGCTTGGCACCGGGGGCCGGCACAGATACGCAGTATTTT. It yields the protein CASSLAPGAGTDTQYF.

This clonotype occurred a few times. As DNA, the CDR3 is TGCAGTGCTAGTAGCGGGGGGGCGGGCACAGATACGCAGTATTTT. Protein: CSASSGGAGTDTQYF. The chain recombines TRBV20-1 with TRBJ2-3; 11 nucleotides line up with TRBD2. Losses at the gene ends were 3 bases for V and 1 base for J; bases not matched to a gene: 3. CDR1 is DFQATT and CDR2 is SNEGSKA in the germline V gene (reference sequence). The length of the CDR3 is 15 residues.

A few counts support this clonotype. The genes are TRBV5-6 and TRBJ1-2, with D hard to call. CDR3 length equals 14 residues. Germline assignment: CDR1 SGHDT and CDR2 YYEEEE. Trimming stripped 2 bases from V and 7 bases from J, with 15 bases between. CDR3 region: CASSFGPEGSGYTF. CDR3 bases: TGTGCCAGCAGCTTCGGACCGGAAGGGTCTGGCTACACCTTC.

The chain links TRBV20-1 to TRBJ1-4; possibly TRBD1 for D (5 bases). The V and J ends lost 6 bases and 7 bases respectively, with 18 bases between them. This CDR3 region has 14 residues. CDR1 is DFQATT and CDR2 is SNEGSKA in the germline V gene (reference sequence). CDR3 in amino acids: CSARRQFAIEKLFF. For the CDR3, the DNA is TGCAGTGCACGTAGACAGTTTGCTATTGAAAAACTGTTTTTT.

This clonotype was seen more than once but under ten times. This chain joins TRBV7-3 and TRBJ1-1; D might be TRBD1 (6 bases). There are 15 residues in the CDR3. V dropped 2 bases and J dropped 1 base, with 11 bases sitting between them. The germline gives CDR1 SGHTA, CDR2 FQGTGA. As DNA, the CDR3 is TGTGCCAGCAGCTTATTAGGGGGGGGGAACACTGAAGCTTTCTTT. This gives the protein CASSLLGGGNTEAFF.

This clonotype was detected a few times. The rearrangement links TRBV7-9 to TRBJ2-1; 8 bases line up with TRBD1. With V trimmed by 5 bases and J by 8 bases, 14 bases remained unmatched. Germline CDR1 and CDR2: SEHNR and FQNEAQ (reference sequence). The CDR3 runs to 16 residues. The CDR3 protein is CASSRWTGQNVHEQFF. The CDR3 region has the DNA TGTGCCAGCAGCCGTTGGACAGGGCAAAACGTCCATGAGCAGTTCTTC.

The DNA of the CDR3 is TGCAGTGCTTTGACTAGCGGGACCGATACGCAGTATTTT. Amino acids: CSALTSGTDTQYF. This chain connects TRBV20-1 to TRBJ2-3, with TRBD2 identical over 11 bases. The trim removed 5 bases at V and 6 bases at J, leaving 4 bases unmatched. The CDR3 runs to 13 residues. From germline, CDR1 is DFQATT and CDR2 SNEGSKA (reference sequence).

This chain joins TRBV18 and TRBJ2-5; D is ambiguous. V was pared by 1 base and J by 2 bases, with 14 bases between. The CDR3 is 16 amino acids. Germline V gene lookup returns CDR1 KGHSH and CDR2 LQKENI. CDR3 nucleotides: TGTGCCAGCTCACCACTTTTAACAGAGAGACAAGAGACCCAGTACTTC. Translated, it gives CASSPLLTERQETQYF.

The sample holds a few counts of this clonotype. The chain carries TRBV24-1 and TRBJ2-3, with D perhaps matching TRBD2 (5 bases). Germline lookup yields CDR1 KGHDR and CDR2 SFDVKD. The V end lost 6 bases, the J end lost 1 base, and 19 bases lay between the germline ends. The CDR3 sequence is 17 residues long. The CDR3 spells CATSFQAQRACTDTQYF. The DNA for the CDR3 is TGTGCCACCAGTTTCCAAGCTCAGAGGGCCTGCACAGATACGCAGTATTTT.

The sample holds a few counts of this clonotype. The chain combines TRBV9 with TRBJ2-3; 10 bases fit TRBD2. Per germline, CDR1 SGDLS and CDR2 YYNGEE. The CDR3 sequence is 16 residues long. V lost 6 bases, J lost 12 bases, and 19 bases stayed unmatched. DNA of the CDR3: TGTGCCAGCACCGTTGGTCCTGGGACTAGCGTAAATTTACAGTATTTT. It yields the protein CASTVGPGTSVNLQYF.

This sequence joins TRBV20-1 and TRBJ2-1; 11 nucleotides agree with TRBD2. The CDR3 is 19 residues long. Unmatched junction bases numbered 11, after V lost 1 base and J lost 0 bases. Looked up from germline, CDR1 is DFQATT and CDR2 is SNEGSKA (reference sequence). The DNA for the CDR3 is TGCAGTGCTAGAGTTTGGGGGACTAGCGGAAAGAGCTCCTACAATGAGCAGTTCTTC. It codes for CSARVWGTSGKSSYNEQFF.

V and J are TRBV10-3 and TRBJ2-3; possibly TRBD2 for D (5 bases). The V end was cut by 2 bases, the J end by 5 bases, with 14 bases between. The germline CDR1 and CDR2 sequences are ENHRY and SYGVKD. The length of the CDR3 is 15 residues. The CDR3 loop is CAISEVEGSVDTQYF. The CDR3 DNA reads TGTGCCATCAGTGAGGTCGAGGGTTCGGTAGATACGCAGTATTTT.

The chain recombines TRBV28 with TRBJ2-5; no reliable D call. V shed 5 bases and J shed 2 bases, with 15 bases lying between them. Germline loops: CDR1 MDHEN, CDR2 SYDVKM. The CDR3 covers 15 residues. CDR3 amino acids: CASSPTQKIQETQYF. Written as DNA, the CDR3 is TGTGCCAGCAGTCCCACCCAAAAAATACAAGAGACCCAGTACTTC.

The chain employs TRBV20-1 and TRBJ2-5; 10 bases map to TRBD1. Looked up from germline, CDR1 is DFQATT and CDR2 is SNEGSKA (reference sequence). J was trimmed by 5 bases and V by 5 bases; bases with no gene match: 14. The CDR3 runs 16 residues. The CDR3 loop is CSAQPPTGGVEETQYF. CDR3 DNA: TGCAGTGCTCAACCCCCGACAGGGGGCGTAGAGGAGACCCAGTACTTC.

As regards this clonotype: A much bigger clone sits one base away, suggesting this may be a read error. The chain combines TRBV5-1 with TRBJ2-3; the D gene is possibly TRBD1 (5 bases). The CDR3 contains 14 residues. CDR1 SGHRS and CDR2 YFSETQ come from the germline V gene. Here the CDR3 DNA reads TGCGCCAGCTCCTTGGGGCTAGGCACAGATGCGCAGTATTTT. Translation gives CASSLGLGTDAQYF. Combining the CDR3 with reference TRBV5-1 and TRBJ2-3 gives the whole variable domain KAGVTQTPRYLIKTRGQQVTLSCSPISGHRSVSWYQQTPGQGLQFLFEYFSETQRNKGNFPGRFSGRQFSNSRSEMNVSTLELGDSALYLCASSLGLGTDAQYFGPGTRLTVL.

This chain joins TRBV6-5 and TRBJ1-1; D not resolved. Trimming took 0 bases from V and 5 from J, leaving 7 bases between them. Germline V gene sequence: CDR1 MNHEY, CDR2 SVGAGI. The CDR3 totals 13 residues. CDR3 nucleotide sequence: TGTGCCAGCAGTTACTCGGGGAGGACTGAAGCTTTCTTT. It translates to CASSYSGRTEAFF.

By sample fraction, this clonotype is medium-sized. This chain connects TRBV29-1 to TRBJ2-1; TRBD2 aligns across 11 bases. Unmatched junction bases numbered 9, after V lost 8 bases and J lost 6 bases. Germline CDR1 and CDR2: SQVTM and ANQGSEA. The CDR3 has 14 amino acids. The CDR3 sequence is CSTSGTSGFNEQFF. CDR3 DNA: TGCAGCACCTCCGGGACTAGCGGTTTCAATGAGCAGTTCTTC.

This clonotype was counted between two and nine times. The CDR3, as DNA: TGTGCCAGCAGCACACAGGGGCAACCCTACAATGAGCAGTTCTTC. It is translated as CASSTQGQPYNEQFF. The rearrangement joins TRBV7-8 to TRBJ2-1; TRBD1 matches at 7 bases. The V and J ends lost 5 bases and 2 bases, in that order; junction bases with no gene match: 6. This CDR3 is 15 amino acids long. The germline V gene has CDR1 SGHVS and CDR2 FQNEAQ.

The table lists this clonotype with a few counts. The V call is TRBV5-1, the J call TRBJ2-7; the D call may be TRBD1 or TRBD2 (5 bases each). The germline V and J ends were trimmed by 5 bases and 0 bases, with 12 bases remaining between them. Germline CDR1 and CDR2: SGHRS and YFSETQ. This CDR3 spans 14 amino acids. CDR3 loop: CASRSPGSSYEQYF. The CDR3 DNA reads as TGCGCCAGCAGATCACCAGGGAGCTCCTACGAGCAGTACTTC.

The chain couples TRBV5-5 to TRBJ1-2; a weak D match, TRBD1 (6 bases). Per germline, CDR1 SGHKS and CDR2 YYEKEE (reference sequence). Trimming cost V 7 bases and J 4 bases, with 17 bases left between them. The CDR3 consists of 14 residues. CDR3: CASLPLGAGYGYTF. DNA of the CDR3: TGTGCCAGCCTACCTTTGGGGGCTGGCTATGGCTACACCTTC.